One and the same sample provided the 8 T cell receptor beta chains below, sequenced in a study of cytomegalovirus exposure and HLA in healthy donors. Primers included in the PCR were 60 Vbeta and 13 Jbeta primers. Libraries were prepared by immunoSEQ multiplex PCR; TCRdb keeps only in-frame clonotypes and omits some of them. Among roughly 80,000 clones listed, around 62% were seen once. The sequenced sample consisted of PBMCs. The receptor set was obtained from a male donor in good health and CMV-seropositive.

This clone was detected only once. The chain employs TRBV12-5 and TRBJ2-7; no definite D call. Germline lookup yields CDR1 LGHNT and CDR2 FRNRAP. The V end was cut by 2 bases, the J end by 1 base, with 3 bases between. This CDR3 comprises 12 residues. CDR3 protein: CASGLSSYEQYF. The CDR3 DNA reads as TGTGCTAGTGGTTTGTCGTCCTACGAGCAGTACTTC.

This clone was seen only a few times. CDR3: CASSLGASGSLSEQYF. The CDR3 bases are TGTGCCAGCAGCTTAGGGGCTAGCGGGAGTCTCTCCGAGCAGTACTTC. The rearrangement links TRBV7-2 to TRBJ2-7; 10 bases match TRBD2. Germline V CDR1 and CDR2: SGHTA, FQGNSA. The CDR3 sequence is 16 residues long. Germline trimming cut 1 base from V and 6 bases from J; bases unmatched to any gene: 9.

The chain recombines TRBV5-1 with TRBJ1-4; unclear D gene. V lost 0 bases, J lost 8 bases, and 14 bases lay in between. Germline V CDR1 and CDR2: SGHRS, YFSETQ. The CDR3 loop spans 15 amino acids. In DNA, the CDR3 is TGCGCCAGCAGCTTGGGTGAGGGATGGGGAGAAAAACTGTTTTTT. This translates into CASSLGEGWGEKLFF.

Comments on this clone: The junction does not match germline at one end; this may be a read error. In DNA, the CDR3 is TGTGACTGGGCCGGGAGGGGGGTGTTCACCGGGGAGCTGTTTTTT. Protein: CDWAGRGVFTGELFF. This chain uses TRBV30 with TRBJ2-2; the match to TRBD2 covers 8 bases. Germline CDR1 and CDR2: GTSNPN and SVGIG (reference sequence). This CDR3 contains 15 residues.

The V gene is TRBV6-6, the J gene TRBJ1-1; D remains ambiguous. This CDR3 contains 15 residues. The germline gives CDR1 MNHNY, CDR2 SVGAGI (reference sequence). V lost 6 bases and J 1 base, leaving 15 bases between the germline ends. CDR3 amino acids: CASRDSGRRNTEAFF. CDR3 DNA: TGTGCCAGCAGGGACTCCGGGCGCAGGAACACTGAAGCTTTCTTT.

As DNA, the CDR3 is TGTGCCAGCTCACCACCCTCGGAGGTCCAGGTAGGTTCAGATACGCAGTATTTT. This translates into CASSPPSEVQVGSDTQYF. The chain carries TRBV18 and TRBJ2-3, with D possibly being TRBD2 (5 bases). This CDR3 contains 18 residues. CDR1 is KGHSH and CDR2 is LQKENI in the germline V gene. V was pared by 0 bases and J by 4 bases, with 20 bases between. Full variable domain (missing parts from reference TRBV18 and TRBJ2-3): NAGVMQNPRHLVRRRGQEARLRCSPMKGHSHVYWYRQLPEEGLKFMVYLQKENIIDESGMPKERFSAEFPKEGPSILRIQQVVRGDSAAYFCASSPPSEVQVGSDTQYFGPGTRLTVL.

V usage is TRBV19 and J usage is TRBJ2-7; TRBD1 matches 7 bases. This CDR3 has 14 amino acids. Germline V gene lookup returns CDR1 LNHDA and CDR2 SQIVND (reference sequence). Losses at the gene ends were 2 bases for V and 3 bases for J; bases not matched to a gene: 4. The CDR3: CASSIRTGNYEQYF. As DNA, the CDR3 is TGTGCCAGTAGTATAAGGACAGGAAACTACGAGCAGTACTTC.

The chain employs TRBV7-9 and TRBJ1-1; 8 bases are shared with TRBD1. Germline V gene data show CDR1 as SEHNR and CDR2 as FQNEAQ (reference sequence). CDR3 length: 16 amino acids. The V gene end was trimmed by 7 bases and the J gene end by 4 bases; junction bases not matched to a gene: 14. CDR3: CASTQLTGGTGTEAFF. CDR3 nucleotide sequence: TGTGCCAGCACCCAATTAACAGGGGGTACGGGCACTGAAGCTTTCTTT.